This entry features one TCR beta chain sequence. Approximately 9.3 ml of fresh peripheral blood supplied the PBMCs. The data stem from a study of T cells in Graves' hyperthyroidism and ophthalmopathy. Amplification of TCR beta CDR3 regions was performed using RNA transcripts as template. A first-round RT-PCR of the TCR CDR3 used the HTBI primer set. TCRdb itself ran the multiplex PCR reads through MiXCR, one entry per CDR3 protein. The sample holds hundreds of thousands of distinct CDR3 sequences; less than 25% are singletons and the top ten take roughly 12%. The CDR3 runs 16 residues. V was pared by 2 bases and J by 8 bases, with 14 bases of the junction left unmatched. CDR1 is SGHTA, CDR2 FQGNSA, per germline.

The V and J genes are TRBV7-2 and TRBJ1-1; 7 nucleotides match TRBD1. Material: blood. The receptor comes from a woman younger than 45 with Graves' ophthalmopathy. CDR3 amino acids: CASSLPLQGMIFEAFF. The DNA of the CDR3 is TGTGCCAGCAGCTTACCACTACAGGGGATGATCTTCGAAGCTTTCTTT.